Detailed here is one T cell receptor beta chain. With 5 bases clipped from V and 2 bases from J, the junction kept 5 bases outside the gene matches. The CDR3 contains 14 residues. From germline, CDR1 is SGHVS and CDR2 FQNEAQ. The record originates from a study of OX40 agonist ivuxolimab in advanced cancers. Turning to the study itself: Patients received ivuxolimab, an agonistic anti-OX40 (CD134) antibody.

Assay: immunoSEQ multiplex PCR; the TCRdb copy retains only in-frame clones and omits some. The sample shows about 80,000 clones, 90% to 95% of them seen only once. The receptor's source is an adult with an advanced solid tumor such as melanoma, head and neck, liver or kidney cancer. The chain links TRBV7-8 to TRBJ2-5; 7 bases agree with TRBD1. The material was CD4+ or CD8+ T cells sorted from blood, obtained in a trial of the OX40 agonist ivuxolimab. This chain's CDR3 is CASSRGQTQETQYF. CDR3 DNA sequence: TGTGCCAGCAGCAGGGGACAGACTCAAGAGACCCAGTACTTC.